This T cell receptor (beta chain) was sequenced for a study of blood T cell repertoires in COVID-19. Authors' analysis steps: Estimates of nucleated cell counts were drawn from the amplification of reference gene primers. Sequenced by immunoSEQ multiplex PCR; TCRdb stores in-frame clones only, minus some. That table furnishes V, J and clone size, whereas the DNA furnished D and trimming. Here the sample spans about 230,000 clones, 65% to 90% being singletons. This clone was picked up a small number of times. This sequence originates from a man over 45 with COVID-19, enrolled during active disease. Sequencing was done on a sample of peripheral blood.

CDR3 region: CAWRPGLAGVLYF. Here the CDR3 DNA reads TGTGCCTGGAGGCCGGGACTAGCGGGAGTTTTATACTTC. This chain uses TRBV30 with TRBJ2-7, with 14 bases identical to TRBD2. Looked up from germline, CDR1 is GTSNPN and CDR2 is SVGIG (reference sequence). Trimming took 3 bases from V and 13 from J; bases not matched to a gene: 8. CDR3 length: 13 amino acids.